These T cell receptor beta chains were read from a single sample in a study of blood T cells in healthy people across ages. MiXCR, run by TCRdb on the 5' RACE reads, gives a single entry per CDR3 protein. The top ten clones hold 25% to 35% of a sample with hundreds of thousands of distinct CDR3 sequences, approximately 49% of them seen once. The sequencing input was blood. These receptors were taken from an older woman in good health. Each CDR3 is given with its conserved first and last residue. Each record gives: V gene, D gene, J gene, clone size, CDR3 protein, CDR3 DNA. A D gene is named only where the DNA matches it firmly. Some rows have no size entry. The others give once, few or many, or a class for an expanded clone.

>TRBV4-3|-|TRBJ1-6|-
CASSQSVEAHREASPPHF
TGCGCCAGCAGCCAATCAGTTGAGGCGCACAGGGAGGCTTCACCCCCCCACTTT
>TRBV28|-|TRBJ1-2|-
CASSLPSLGQGKRGYTF
TGTGCCAGCAGTTTACCTTCGCTCGGGCAGGGAAAAAGAGGCTACACCTTC
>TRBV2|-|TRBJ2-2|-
CASNVQGNTGELFF
TGTGCCAGCAACGTACAGGGGAACACCGGGGAGCTGTTTTTT
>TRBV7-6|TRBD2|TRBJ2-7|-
CASSLGDRLAEYEQYF
TGTGCCAGCAGCTTAGGGGACCGACTAGCGGAATACGAGCAGTACTTC
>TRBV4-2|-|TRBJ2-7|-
CASSQAAEAVSYEQYF
TGTGCCAGCAGCCAAGCAGCGGAGGCCGTCTCCTACGAGCAGTACTTC
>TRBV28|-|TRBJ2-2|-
CASALGGGSNTGELFF
TGTGCCAGCGCTCTAGGGGGAGGATCGAACACCGGGGAGCTGTTTTTT
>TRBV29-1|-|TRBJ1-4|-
CSAQGPDEKLFF
TGCAGCGCCCAAGGGCCCGATGAAAAACTGTTTTTT
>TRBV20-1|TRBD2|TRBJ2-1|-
CSARTSGRQSYNEQFF
TGCAGTGCTAGGACTAGCGGGAGACAATCATACAATGAGCAGTTCTTC
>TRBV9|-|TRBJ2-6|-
CASSVASGGANVLTF
TGTGCCAGCAGCGTAGCTTCGGGGGGGGCCAACGTCCTGACTTTC
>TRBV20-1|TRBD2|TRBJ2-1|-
CSARDLLAGVKDEQFF
TGCAGTGCTAGGGATTTACTAGCGGGAGTCAAGGATGAGCAGTTCTTC
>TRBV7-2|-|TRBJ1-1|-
CASSPQVATEAFF
TGTGCCAGCAGCCCCCAGGTGGCCACTGAAGCTTTCTTT
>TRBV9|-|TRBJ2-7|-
CASSVGGSGTSSYEQYF
TGTGCCAGCAGCGTAGGTGGATCGGGAACCTCTTCCTACGAGCAGTACTTC
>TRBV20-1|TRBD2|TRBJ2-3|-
CSASDSGRLSDTQYF
TGCAGTGCTAGTGATAGCGGGAGATTGTCAGATACGCAGTATTTT
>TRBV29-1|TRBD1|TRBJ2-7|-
CSVEGSTGSYEQYF
TGCAGCGTTGAAGGTTCGACAGGGAGCTACGAGCAGTACTTC
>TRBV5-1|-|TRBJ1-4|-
CASSLGQAVATNEKLFF
TGCGCCAGCAGCTTGGGACAGGCTGTCGCAACTAATGAAAAACTGTTTTTT
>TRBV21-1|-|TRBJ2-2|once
CASSNLVGFVLGAGELFF
TGTGCCAGCAGCAATCTAGTTGGCTTCGTACTTGGCGCCGGGGAGCTGTTTTTT
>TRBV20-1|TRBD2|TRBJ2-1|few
CSAKGVSVSGRARSYNEQFF
TGCAGTGCTAAGGGGGTTTCGGTTAGCGGGAGGGCTAGGTCCTACAATGAGCAGTTCTTC
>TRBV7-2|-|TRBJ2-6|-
CASSLTYRSSGANVMTF
TGTGCCAGCAGCTTAACTTACAGGAGCTCTGGGGCCAACGTCATGACTTTC
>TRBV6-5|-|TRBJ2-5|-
CASSYSSSSETQYF
TGTGCCAGCAGTTACTCGTCGTCGTCAGAGACCCAGTACTTC
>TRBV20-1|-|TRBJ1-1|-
CSARGQLDTEAFF
TGCAGTGCTAGAGGGCAGTTGGACACTGAAGCTTTCTTT
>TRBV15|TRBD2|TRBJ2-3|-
CATSRDLAGAYTDTQYF
TGTGCCACCAGCAGAGACCTGGCGGGAGCCTACACAGATACGCAGTATTTT
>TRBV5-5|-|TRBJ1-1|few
CASSLVPGHTPEAFF
TGTGCCAGCAGCTTGGTCCCGGGACATACGCCTGAAGCTTTCTTT
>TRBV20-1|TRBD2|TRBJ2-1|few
CSNERASGATYNEQFF
TGCAGTAATGAACGCGCTAGCGGGGCCACCTACAATGAGCAGTTCTTC
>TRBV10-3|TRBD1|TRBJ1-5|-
CAISQYPGGQGSNQPQHF
TGTGCCATCAGTCAGTACCCGGGAGGACAGGGTAGCAATCAGCCCCAGCATTTT
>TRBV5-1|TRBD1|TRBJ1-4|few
CASSHRGMDEKLFF
TGCGCCAGCAGCCACAGGGGCATGGATGAAAAACTGTTTTTT
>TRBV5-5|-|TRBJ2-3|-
CASNQELHTDTQYF
TGTGCCAGCAACCAGGAGCTCCACACAGATACGCAGTATTTT
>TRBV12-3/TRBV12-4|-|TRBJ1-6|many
CASSPDQSSPLHF
TGTGCCAGCAGTCCGGACCAGAGTTCACCCCTCCACTTT
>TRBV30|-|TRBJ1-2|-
CAWSEIPPAPGNGYGYTF
TGTGCCTGGAGTGAAATCCCCCCCGCCCCGGGAAATGGCTATGGCTACACCTTC
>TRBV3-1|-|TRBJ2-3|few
CASGGQVSTDTQYF
TGTGCCAGCGGGGGGCAGGTATCCACAGATACGCAGTATTTT
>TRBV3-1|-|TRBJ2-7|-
CASSQASRSGYEQYF
TGTGCCAGCAGCCAAGCGAGCAGGAGTGGCTACGAGCAGTACTTC
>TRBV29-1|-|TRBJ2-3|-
CSVDALATDTQYF
TGCAGCGTTGACGCTCTAGCGACAGATACGCAGTATTTT
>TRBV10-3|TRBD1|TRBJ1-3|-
CAITGTGTGRNTIYF
TGTGCCATCACCGGAACCGGGACAGGCAGAAACACCATATATTTT
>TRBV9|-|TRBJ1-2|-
CASSVAPGLRYGYTF
TGTGCCAGCAGCGTAGCCCCAGGACTTCGCTATGGCTACACCTTC
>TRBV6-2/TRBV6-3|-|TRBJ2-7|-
CASSYEGDGLYEQYF
TGTGCCAGCAGTTACGAGGGGGACGGGCTCTACGAGCAGTACTTC
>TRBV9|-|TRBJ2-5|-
CASSAVGQETQYF
TGTGCCAGCAGCGCCGTGGGCCAAGAGACCCAGTACTTC
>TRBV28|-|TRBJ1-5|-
CASSLGDFGNQPQHF
TGTGCCAGCAGCCTAGGGGATTTTGGCAATCAGCCCCAGCATTTT
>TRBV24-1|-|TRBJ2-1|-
CATSAARGGSSYNEQFF
TGTGCCACCAGTGCCGCCAGGGGGGGGAGCTCCTACAATGAGCAGTTCTTC
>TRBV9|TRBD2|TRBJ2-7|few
CASSVAPSGYEQYF
TGTGCCAGCAGCGTAGCTCCTAGCGGATACGAGCAGTACTTC
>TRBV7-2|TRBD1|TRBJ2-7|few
CASSPGQAPYEQYF
TGTGCCAGCAGCCCCGGACAGGCCCCCTACGAGCAGTACTTC
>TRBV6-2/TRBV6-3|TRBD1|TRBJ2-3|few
CASTLGQAWNFVYF
TGTGCCAGCACTCTGGGACAGGCGTGGAATTTTGTGTATTTT
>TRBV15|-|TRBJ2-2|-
CATSSGYLNTGELFF
TGTGCCACCAGCAGTGGTTACCTGAACACCGGGGAGCTGTTTTTT
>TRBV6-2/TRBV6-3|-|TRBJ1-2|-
CASSADGYGYTF
TGTGCCAGCAGTGCAGACGGCTATGGCTACACCTTC
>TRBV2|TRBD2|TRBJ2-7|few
CASSEAPRGAYEQYF
TGTGCCAGCAGTGAAGCGCCTCGGGGGGCCTACGAGCAGTACTTC
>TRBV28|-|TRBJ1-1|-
CASSVYRARTEAFF
TGTGCCAGCAGTGTATACAGGGCGCGGACTGAAGCTTTCTTT
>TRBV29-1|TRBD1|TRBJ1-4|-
CSVGRGYEKLFF
TGCAGCGTTGGCAGGGGGTACGAAAAACTGTTTTTT
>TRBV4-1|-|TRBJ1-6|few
CASSQEMVRSPLHF
TGCGCCAGCAGCCAAGAAATGGTTCGATCACCCCTCCACTTT
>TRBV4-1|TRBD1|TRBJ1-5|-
CASSQTGVSNQPQHF
TGCGCCAGCAGCCAGACAGGGGTCAGCAATCAGCCCCAGCATTTT
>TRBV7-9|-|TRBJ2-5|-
CASSLVKSGNNEQYF
TGTGCCAGCAGCTTGGTTAAGTCAGGGAACAATGAGCAGTACTTC
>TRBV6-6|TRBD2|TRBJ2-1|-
CASSYWGLAGVYNEQFF
TGTGCCAGCAGTTACTGGGGACTAGCGGGAGTCTACAATGAGCAGTTCTTC
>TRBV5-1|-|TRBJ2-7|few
CASSLSPDYEQYF
TGCGCCAGCAGCTTGTCGCCTGACTACGAGCAGTACTTC
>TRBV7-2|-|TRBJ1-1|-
CASSSNRAVGEAFF
TGTGCCAGCAGCTCCAACAGGGCGGTCGGTGAAGCTTTCTTT
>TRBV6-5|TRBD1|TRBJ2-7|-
CASSTGQGFYEQYF
TGTGCCAGCAGTACGGGACAGGGTTTCTACGAGCAGTACTTC
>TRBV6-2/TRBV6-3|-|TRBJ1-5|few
CASSNPMGAGSNQPQHF
TGTGCCAGCAGTAACCCTATGGGGGCTGGGAGCAATCAGCCCCAGCATTTT
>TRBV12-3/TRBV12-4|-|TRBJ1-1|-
CASSMGLLNTEAFF
TGTGCCAGCAGTATGGGACTGCTGAACACTGAAGCTTTCTTT
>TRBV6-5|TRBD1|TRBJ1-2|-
CASSFSGQVYGYTF
TGTGCCAGCAGTTTTTCGGGACAGGTCTATGGCTACACCTTC
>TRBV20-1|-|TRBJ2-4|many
CSARTAAKNIQYF
TGCAGTGCCAGGACGGCGGCCAAAAACATTCAGTACTTC
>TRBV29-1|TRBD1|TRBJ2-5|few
CSGSQGVGGETQYF
TGCAGCGGTAGCCAGGGGGTTGGGGGCGAGACCCAGTACTTC
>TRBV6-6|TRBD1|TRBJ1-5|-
CASRPARDRGEKPQHF
TGTGCCAGCAGACCTGCCCGGGACAGGGGGGAGAAGCCCCAGCATTTT
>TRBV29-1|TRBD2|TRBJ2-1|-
CSVRLAGVTEQFF
TGCAGCGTTAGACTAGCGGGAGTAACTGAGCAGTTCTTC